The following is a T cell receptor (beta chain) sequence with its context. The V and J ends lost 5 bases and 0 bases, in that order; junction bases with no gene match: 11. Germline loops: CDR1 SNHLY, CDR2 FYNNEI. The CDR3 loop spans 18 amino acids. Method: immunoSEQ multiplex PCR; TCRdb's copy keeps in-frame clones and lacks some. Altogether about 140,000 clones are present, 91% being singletons, with the ten largest covering about 7.5%. This entry belongs to a study of T cell responses to AZD1222 COVID-19 vaccine. This TCR was recovered from an adult who received the MenACWY meningococcal vaccine as a control. The sample was peripheral blood, taken 28 days after the second dose of the MenACWY control vaccine. The rearrangement links TRBV2 to TRBJ1-5, with 9 nucleotides matching TRBD1. CDR3 loop: CASSLTGTGIYSNQPQHF. CDR3 in DNA: TGTGCCAGCAGTCTTACCGGGACAGGGATATATAGCAATCAGCCCCAGCATTTT. Combining the CDR3 with reference TRBV2 and TRBJ1-5 gives the whole variable domain EPEVTQTPSHQVTQMGQEVILRCVPISNHLYFYWYRQILGQKVEFLVSFYNNEISEKSEIFDDQFSVERPDGSNFTLKIRSTKLEDSAMYFCASSLTGTGIYSNQPQHFGDGTRLSIL.